The rows below give T cell receptor beta chains drawn from one sample of a study of blood T cell repertoires in COVID-19. Measured with immunoSEQ multiplex PCR; TCRdb has only the in-frame clones, and not every one. The table has roughly 310,000 clones, roughly nine tenths seen once. Sequenced sample: PBMCs or T cells enriched from blood (not recorded which). The receptors derive from a man aged 55 to 69 who had recovered from COVID-19. CDR3s include the opening cysteine and the closing phenylalanine or tryptophan. The order of the fields is V gene, J gene, clone size, D gene, CDR3 protein, CDR3 DNA. The D gene is left open where the match is weak. Expanded clones get a size class; other rows say once, few or many, or leave the size out.

v_gene: TRBV5-1
j_gene: TRBJ1-3
abundance: .
d_gene: .
CDR3aa: CASRDPEHRVPDTIYF
CDR3nt: TGCGCCAGCAGAGACCCGGAACACAGGGTTCCAGACACCATATATTTT

v_gene: TRBV5-1
j_gene: TRBJ1-1
abundance: .
d_gene: .
CDR3aa: CASSLGDLTEAFF
CDR3nt: TGCGCCAGCAGCCTAGGTGATTTGACTGAAGCTTTCTTT

v_gene: TRBV27
j_gene: TRBJ2-3
abundance: .
d_gene: TRBD1
CDR3aa: CASRYRGLDTQYF
CDR3nt: TGTGCCAGCAGATACAGGGGGCTGGATACGCAGTATTTT

v_gene: TRBV11-3
j_gene: TRBJ2-7
abundance: .
d_gene: .
CDR3aa: CASSSGLIYEQYF
CDR3nt: TGTGCCAGCAGCTCAGGACTGATCTACGAGCAGTACTTC

v_gene: TRBV7-6
j_gene: TRBJ2-5
abundance: .
d_gene: .
CDR3aa: CASSLFSGQETQYF
CDR3nt: TGTGCCAGCAGCTTGTTTTCAGGTCAAGAGACCCAGTACTTC

v_gene: TRBV6-2/TRBV6-3
j_gene: TRBJ2-1
abundance: few
d_gene: .
CDR3aa: CASSPQASSYNEQFF
CDR3nt: TGTGCCAGCAGCCCACAGGCGAGCTCCTACAATGAGCAGTTCTTC

v_gene: TRBV14
j_gene: TRBJ1-6
abundance: .
d_gene: .
CDR3aa: CASSQVFGANSPLHF
CDR3nt: TGTGCCAGCAGCCAAGTGTTCGGAGCTAATTCACCCCTCCACTTT

v_gene: TRBV9
j_gene: TRBJ1-3
abundance: .
d_gene: .
CDR3aa: CASSVMSGHNSGNTIYF
CDR3nt: TGTGCCAGCAGCGTCATGAGTGGACACAACTCTGGAAACACCATATATTTT

v_gene: TRBV9
j_gene: TRBJ2-2
abundance: .
d_gene: .
CDR3aa: CASSVGGGTNTGELFF
CDR3nt: TGTGCCAGCAGCGTTGGAGGAGGGACGAACACCGGGGAGCTGTTTTTT

v_gene: TRBV19
j_gene: TRBJ2-2
abundance: .
d_gene: .
CDR3aa: CASSMGQGFNTGELFF
CDR3nt: TGTGCCAGTAGTATGGGTCAGGGGTTTAACACCGGGGAGCTGTTTTTT

v_gene: TRBV11-2
j_gene: TRBJ1-4
abundance: .
d_gene: TRBD1
CDR3aa: CASSSQPGQGSEKLFF
CDR3nt: TGTGCCAGCAGCTCCCAGCCGGGACAGGGAAGCGAAAAACTGTTTTTT

v_gene: TRBV19
j_gene: TRBJ1-2
abundance: .
d_gene: .
CDR3aa: CASIAGPSGYGYTF
CDR3nt: TGTGCCAGTATCGCGGGGCCCTCGGGCTATGGCTACACCTTC

v_gene: TRBV13
j_gene: TRBJ1-1
abundance: .
d_gene: .
CDR3aa: CASSSEYTEAFF
CDR3nt: TGTGCCAGCAGCTCAGAATACACTGAAGCTTTCTTT

v_gene: TRBV5-5
j_gene: TRBJ2-5
abundance: .
d_gene: .
CDR3aa: CASSFTDYSVETQYF
CDR3nt: TGTGCCAGCAGCTTTACGGACTATAGTGTGGAGACCCAGTACTTC

v_gene: TRBV7-2
j_gene: TRBJ1-2
abundance: .
d_gene: TRBD1
CDR3aa: CASSSRQGGSIGYTF
CDR3nt: TGTGCCAGCAGCTCCCGACAGGGGGGGTCGATCGGCTACACCTTC

v_gene: TRBV11-3
j_gene: TRBJ2-3
abundance: .
d_gene: TRBD2
CDR3aa: CASSSPTASGSSTDTQYF
CDR3nt: TGTGCCAGCAGCTCACCAACGGCCAGCGGGAGTTCGACAGATACGCAGTATTTT

v_gene: TRBV30
j_gene: TRBJ1-3
abundance: .
d_gene: .
CDR3aa: CAWSVGAHTIYF
CDR3nt: TGTGCCTGGAGTGTGGGGGCTCACACCATATATTTT

v_gene: TRBV9
j_gene: TRBJ1-2
abundance: .
d_gene: .
CDR3aa: CASSATMTEYGYTF
CDR3nt: TGTGCCAGCAGCGCCACGATGACGGAGTATGGCTACACCTTC

v_gene: TRBV2
j_gene: TRBJ2-7
abundance: .
d_gene: .
CDR3aa: CASRITGGEQYF
CDR3nt: TGTGCCAGCAGGATTACCGGGGGAGAGCAGTACTTC

v_gene: TRBV5-1
j_gene: TRBJ2-7
abundance: .
d_gene: TRBD1
CDR3aa: CASSLGGTGVSYEQYF
CDR3nt: TGCGCCAGCAGCTTGGGCGGGACAGGGGTATCCTACGAGCAGTACTTC

v_gene: TRBV5-6
j_gene: TRBJ1-6
abundance: .
d_gene: .
CDR3aa: CASSANPPGHNLNSPLHF
CDR3nt: TGTGCCAGCAGCGCTAACCCACCGGGACACAATCTAAATTCACCCCTCCACTTT

v_gene: TRBV24-1
j_gene: TRBJ2-1
abundance: few
d_gene: TRBD1
CDR3aa: CATSLTGESYNEQFF
CDR3nt: TGTGCCACCAGTTTGACAGGGGAGTCCTACAATGAGCAGTTCTTC

v_gene: TRBV30
j_gene: TRBJ2-7
abundance: .
d_gene: .
CDR3aa: CAWSVLDKPYEQYF
CDR3nt: TGTGCCTGGAGTGTATTGGACAAGCCCTACGAGCAGTACTTC

v_gene: TRBV7-2
j_gene: TRBJ2-3
abundance: .
d_gene: TRBD2
CDR3aa: CASSFNGRASDTQYF
CDR3nt: TGTGCCAGCAGCTTTAACGGGAGGGCCTCAGATACGCAGTATTTT

v_gene: TRBV7-2
j_gene: TRBJ1-1
abundance: .
d_gene: .
CDR3aa: CASSGGLGNTEAFF
CDR3nt: TGTGCCAGCAGCGGGGGACTGGGGAACACTGAAGCTTTCTTT

v_gene: TRBV9
j_gene: TRBJ1-2
abundance: .
d_gene: TRBD1
CDR3aa: CASSAVDRGPGGYTF
CDR3nt: TGTGCCAGCAGCGCAGTGGACAGGGGGCCTGGTGGCTACACCTTC

v_gene: TRBV30
j_gene: TRBJ1-2
abundance: few
d_gene: .
CDR3aa: CAWTRQPGGYTF
CDR3nt: TGTGCCTGGACCAGACAGCCCGGGGGCTACACCTTC

v_gene: TRBV18
j_gene: TRBJ2-7
abundance: .
d_gene: TRBD1
CDR3aa: CASSPLSQGYEQYF
CDR3nt: TGTGCCAGCTCACCTCTATCACAGGGGTACGAGCAGTACTTC

v_gene: TRBV7-9
j_gene: TRBJ1-1
abundance: .
d_gene: TRBD1
CDR3aa: CASSLARQGWSAEAFF
CDR3nt: TGTGCCAGCAGCTTAGCACGACAGGGGTGGTCGGCTGAAGCTTTCTTT

v_gene: TRBV5-6
j_gene: TRBJ1-3
abundance: .
d_gene: TRBD1
CDR3aa: CASSGTASGNTIYF
CDR3nt: TGTGCCAGCAGTGGGACAGCCTCTGGAAACACCATATATTTT

v_gene: TRBV7-2
j_gene: TRBJ1-5
abundance: .
d_gene: .
CDR3aa: CASSLVLVAGVIDQPQHF
CDR3nt: TGTGCCAGCAGCTTAGTACTGGTGGCGGGGGTGATTGATCAGCCCCAGCATTTT

v_gene: TRBV29-1
j_gene: TRBJ2-3
abundance: .
d_gene: .
CDR3aa: CSVHHSSTDTQYF
CDR3nt: TGCAGCGTTCATCACTCTAGCACAGATACGCAGTATTTT

v_gene: TRBV6-5
j_gene: TRBJ1-6
abundance: .
d_gene: TRBD1
CDR3aa: CASSYGGTGNSPLHF
CDR3nt: TGTGCCAGCAGTTACGGCGGGACAGGAAATTCACCCCTCCACTTT

v_gene: TRBV2
j_gene: TRBJ2-1
abundance: .
d_gene: .
CDR3aa: CANKRESSYNEQFF
CDR3nt: TGTGCCAACAAACGGGAGAGCTCCTACAATGAGCAGTTCTTC

v_gene: TRBV7-2
j_gene: TRBJ1-2
abundance: .
d_gene: .
CDR3aa: CASSPWTHTNYGYTF
CDR3nt: TGTGCCAGCAGCCCCTGGACACATACGAACTATGGCTACACCTTC

v_gene: TRBV15
j_gene: TRBJ1-4
abundance: .
d_gene: .
CDR3aa: CATSRDRGIGEKLFF
CDR3nt: TGTGCCACCAGCAGAGATCGGGGTATCGGTGAAAAACTGTTTTTT

v_gene: TRBV5-4
j_gene: TRBJ1-3
abundance: .
d_gene: TRBD1
CDR3aa: CASSRGTGRTGNTIYF
CDR3nt: TGTGCCAGCAGCCGGGGGACAGGGAGGACTGGAAACACCATATATTTT

v_gene: TRBV4-3
j_gene: TRBJ2-2
abundance: .
d_gene: .
CDR3aa: CASSQDSTGELFF
CDR3nt: TGCGCCAGCAGCCAAGACAGCACCGGGGAGCTGTTTTTT